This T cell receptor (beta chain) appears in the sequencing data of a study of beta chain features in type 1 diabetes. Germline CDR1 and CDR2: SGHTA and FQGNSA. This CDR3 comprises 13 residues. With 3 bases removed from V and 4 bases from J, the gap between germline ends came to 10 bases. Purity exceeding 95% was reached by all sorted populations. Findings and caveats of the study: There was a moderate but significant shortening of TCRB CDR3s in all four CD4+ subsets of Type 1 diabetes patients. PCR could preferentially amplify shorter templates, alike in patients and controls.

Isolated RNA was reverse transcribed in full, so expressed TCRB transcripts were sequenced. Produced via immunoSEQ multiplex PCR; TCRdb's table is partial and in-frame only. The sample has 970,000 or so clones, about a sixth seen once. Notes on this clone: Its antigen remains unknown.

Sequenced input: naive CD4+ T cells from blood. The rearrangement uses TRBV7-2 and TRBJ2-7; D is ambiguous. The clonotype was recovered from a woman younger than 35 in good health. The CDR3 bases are TGTGCCAGCAGCTTCGAGTCGGATTACGAGCAGTACTTC. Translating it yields CASSFESDYEQYF.